The clone carrying this T cell receptor (beta chain) appeared a few times. Its antigen is unknown. The data stem from a study of T cells after yellow fever vaccination. Template switching by 5'RACE produced TCR cDNA, adding a universal primer site and UMIs. Each CDR3 protein gets one entry after TCRdb re-called the 5' RACE reads with MiXCR. Here the sample spans some 670,000 distinct CDR3 sequences, more than 9% being singletons. Broader study findings: Sorted repertoires could include abundant contaminating clonotypes from bulk cells. It was the secondary response that reached its peak faster, day 5 versus 15, but it was weaker. A small share of clonotypes appeared in both CD4 and CD8 compartments.

The CDR3 is 14 residues long. Germline V gene lookup returns CDR1 SGHDT and CDR2 YYEEEE. With 1 base removed from V and 6 bases from J, the gap between germline ends came to 12 bases. The sequenced sample was PBMCs, obtained on the day of the yellow fever booster vaccination. The TCR originated in a man younger than 45 who received the YFV17D yellow fever vaccine. V gene TRBV5-6 combines with J gene TRBJ2-3; the D is unclear. CDR3 bases: TGTGCCAGCAGCTTGTGGCCTTTGGTTGATACGCAGTATTTT. Protein product: CASSLWPLVDTQYF.